Listed below are T cell receptor beta chains from one sample, sequenced in a study of a mutant IDH1 vaccine in newly diagnosed glioma. Their cognate antigens are unknown. Libraries were prepared by immunoSEQ multiplex PCR; TCRdb keeps only in-frame clonotypes and omits some of them. The sample lists about 25,000 clones; 60% to 80% were seen once. Sequenced material: PBMCs, taken from a glioma patient whose treatment included an IDH1 peptide vaccine. These receptors were taken from a woman between 18 and 29 years old with glioma. Each CDR3 is given with its conserved first and last residue. Each record gives: J gene, clone size, V gene, D gene, CDR3 protein, CDR3 DNA. The D gene is left open where the match is weak. Clone size is shown for a subset of rows, as once, few, many or a class of expanded clone.

TRBJ1-1 | NA | TRBV5-4 | NA | CASSWIGGQTFEAFF | TGTGCCAGCAGCTGGATAGGAGGGCAGACTTTTGAAGCTTTCTTT
TRBJ1-1 | NA | TRBV5-1 | NA | CASSLGDTTRGTEAFF | TGCGCCAGCAGCTTGGGGGACACAACCCGGGGGACTGAAGCTTTCTTT
TRBJ2-2 | NA | TRBV5-8 | NA | CASSRPGGKELFF | TGTGCCAGCAGCCGTCCAGGGGGGAAGGAGCTGTTTTTT
TRBJ2-7 | NA | TRBV7-8 | NA | CASKQGSYEQYF | TGTGCCAGCAAACAGGGCTCCTACGAGCAGTACTTC
TRBJ1-6 | NA | TRBV5-8 | TRBD1 | CASSAVGTDTRNYNSPLHF | TGTGCCAGCAGCGCCGTAGGGACAGACACGAGGAATTATAATTCACCCCTCCACTTT
TRBJ2-1 | NA | TRBV4-3 | NA | CASSQGVADYNEQFF | TGCGCCAGCAGCCAAGGGGTAGCGGACTACAATGAGCAGTTCTTC
TRBJ2-7 | NA | TRBV7-9 | NA | CASSLEGRVYEQYF | TGTGCCAGCAGCTTGGAGGGAAGGGTCTACGAGCAGTACTTC
TRBJ1-3 | NA | TRBV14 | NA | CASSEGNTIYF | TGTGCCAGCAGCGAAGGAAACACCATATATTTT
TRBJ1-3 | NA | TRBV5-5 | NA | CASSFWTASGNTIYF | TGTGCCAGCAGCTTTTGGACAGCCTCTGGAAACACCATATATTTT
TRBJ2-1 | NA | TRBV9 | TRBD2 | CASSVGTRTANEQFF | TGTGCCAGCAGCGTAGGGACTAGAACGGCCAATGAGCAGTTCTTC
TRBJ1-1 | few | TRBV10-3 | NA | CAIRRSNLLAEAFF | TGTGCCATCAGAAGGTCGAACCTCCTGGCTGAAGCTTTCTTT
TRBJ1-1 | NA | TRBV5-1 | NA | CASSSSYPNTEAFF | TGCGCCAGCAGCTCCTCCTACCCGAACACTGAAGCTTTCTTT
TRBJ1-1 | once | TRBV6-5 | TRBD1 | CASSYSGQGSGTEAFF | TGTGCCAGCAGTTACTCGGGACAGGGGTCGGGCACTGAAGCTTTCTTT
TRBJ2-7 | NA | TRBV10-3 | TRBD2 | CAIRRTSGSYEQYF | TGTGCCATCAGGAGGACTAGCGGATCCTACGAGCAGTACTTC
TRBJ2-1 | once | TRBV5-6 | NA | CASSLLLDYNEQFF | TGTGCCAGCAGCTTGTTACTAGACTACAATGAGCAGTTCTTC
TRBJ2-3 | NA | TRBV11-3 | TRBD2 | CASSPGLATDTQYF | TGTGCCAGCAGCCCGGGACTAGCCACAGATACGCAGTATTTT
TRBJ1-5 | NA | TRBV7-2 | NA | CASSLLGSRFEPQHF | TGTGCCAGCAGCTTATTGGGCAGCCGGTTTGAGCCCCAGCATTTT
TRBJ2-7 | NA | TRBV6-1 | TRBD1 | CASRRTGANLYEQYF | TGTGCCAGCAGAAGGACAGGGGCGAACCTCTACGAGCAGTACTTC
TRBJ2-7 | once | TRBV10-3 | TRBD2 | CAISVGGRTAYEQYF | TGTGCCATCAGTGTCGGCGGGAGGACGGCCTACGAGCAGTACTTC
TRBJ1-1 | NA | TRBV21-1 | NA | CASSLHRDMNTEAFF | TGTGCCAGCAGCTTGCACCGGGACATGAACACTGAAGCTTTCTTT
TRBJ1-5 | NA | TRBV4-1 | NA | CASSQDSSGRQPQHF | TGCGCCAGCAGCCAAGACTCATCCGGGCGTCAGCCCCAGCATTTT
TRBJ1-1 | NA | TRBV14 | NA | CASRATARSWTEAFF | TGTGCCAGCAGAGCGACGGCACGAAGTTGGACTGAAGCTTTCTTT
TRBJ2-1 | few | TRBV19 | TRBD2 | CASSFSATSGGFDEQFF | TGTGCCAGTAGTTTCTCGGCGACTAGCGGGGGTTTCGATGAGCAGTTCTTC
TRBJ1-2 | few | TRBV7-9 | NA | CASSHRDRPNYGYTF | TGTGCCAGCAGCCACCGGGACCGACCTAACTATGGCTACACCTTC
TRBJ2-5 | NA | TRBV13 | NA | CASSSITKGGLGGETQYF | TGTGCCAGCAGCTCGATTACGAAAGGGGGATTGGGGGGAGAGACCCAGTACTTC
TRBJ2-7 | NA | TRBV18 | NA | CASSPRSGPSYEQYF | TGTGCCAGCTCACCGAGGTCAGGGCCCTCCTACGAGCAGTACTTC
TRBJ2-6 | NA | TRBV5-6 | NA | CASSLASGANVLTF | TGTGCCAGCAGCTTGGCCTCTGGGGCCAACGTCCTGACTTTC
TRBJ2-1 | NA | TRBV11-2 | NA | CASSQFQNEQFF | TGTGCCAGCAGCCAATTCCAAAATGAGCAGTTCTTC
TRBJ1-5 | NA | TRBV6-5 | TRBD1 | CASSYSGQGLGQPQHF | TGTGCCAGCAGTTACTCGGGACAGGGTTTGGGTCAGCCCCAGCATTTT
TRBJ2-6 | NA | TRBV2 | TRBD1 | CASRATGTGHSGANVLTF | TGTGCCAGCAGGGCTACCGGGACAGGGCACTCTGGGGCCAACGTCCTGACTTTC
TRBJ2-4 | NA | TRBV4-1 | NA | CASSQDPGVGPNIQYF | TGCGCCAGCAGCCAAGATCCGGGGGTTGGGCCGAACATTCAGTACTTC
TRBJ1-1 | few | TRBV19 | TRBD1 | CASSTGQGTEAFF | TGTGCCAGTAGTACGGGACAGGGCACTGAAGCTTTCTTT
TRBJ1-4 | NA | TRBV30 | TRBD1 | CAWAGQPRATNEKLFF | TGTGCCTGGGCGGGACAGCCTCGAGCAACTAATGAAAAACTGTTTTTT
TRBJ1-6 | NA | TRBV18 | NA | CASSPNQFGNSPLHF | TGTGCCAGCTCACCTAATCAGTTTGGTAATTCACCCCTCCACTTT
TRBJ1-5 | NA | TRBV5-6 | NA | CASSQEYSNQPQHF | TGTGCCAGCAGCCAAGAATATAGCAATCAGCCCCAGCATTTT
TRBJ2-3 | NA | TRBV29-1 | NA | CSTKHQVGDPQYF | TGCAGTACGAAGCACCAGGTCGGCGACCCGCAGTATTTT
TRBJ2-7 | NA | TRBV19 | NA | CASMSGNSYEQYF | TGTGCCAGTATGAGCGGAAACTCCTACGAGCAGTACTTC
TRBJ1-5 | NA | TRBV12-5 | NA | CASGLNQPQHF | TGTGCTAGTGGTTTGAATCAGCCCCAGCATTTT